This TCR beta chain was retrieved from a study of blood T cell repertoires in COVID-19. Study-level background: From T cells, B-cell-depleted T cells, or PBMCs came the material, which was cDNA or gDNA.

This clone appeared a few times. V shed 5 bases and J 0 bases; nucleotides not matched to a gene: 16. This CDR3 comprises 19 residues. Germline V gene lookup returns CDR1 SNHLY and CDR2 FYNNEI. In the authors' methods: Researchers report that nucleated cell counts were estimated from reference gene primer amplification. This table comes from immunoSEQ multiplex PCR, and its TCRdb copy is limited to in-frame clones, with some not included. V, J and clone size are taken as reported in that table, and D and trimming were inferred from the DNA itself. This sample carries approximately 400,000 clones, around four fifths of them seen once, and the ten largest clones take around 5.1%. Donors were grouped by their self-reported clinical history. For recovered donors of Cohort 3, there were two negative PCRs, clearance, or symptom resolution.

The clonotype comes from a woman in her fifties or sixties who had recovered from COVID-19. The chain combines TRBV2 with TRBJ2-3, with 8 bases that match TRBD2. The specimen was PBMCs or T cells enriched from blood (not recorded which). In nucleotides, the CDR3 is TGTGCCAGCAGTTCAATTATCCTACTTAGCGGGGAGAGCACAGATACGCAGTATTTT. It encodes CASSSIILLSGESTDTQYF.